This T cell receptor beta chain originates from a study of technical replicates of blood from a few donors. Sequencing was performed with immunoSEQ multiplex PCR; in TCRdb, only in-frame clones are kept and a portion is missing. The repertoire holds tens of thousands of clones, with 90% to 97% as singletons. The germline gives CDR1 SNHLY, CDR2 FYNNEI. The length of the CDR3 is 13 residues. Trimming cost V 6 bases and J 6 bases, with 14 bases left between them. This sequence was found in a human donor in good health. The sample comprised T cells isolated from PBMCs. The chain carries TRBV2 and TRBJ1-2; D is unresolved. CDR3 in amino acids: CASSERENHGYTF. The DNA for the CDR3 is TGTGCCAGCAGCGAGAGGGAAAACCATGGCTACACCTTC. Full variable domain (remainder filled in from reference TRBV2 and TRBJ1-2): EPEVTQTPSHQVTQMGQEVILRCVPISNHLYFYWYRQILGQKVEFLVSFYNNEISEKSEIFDDQFSVERPDGSNFTLKIRSTKLEDSAMYFCASSERENHGYTFGSGTRLTVV.